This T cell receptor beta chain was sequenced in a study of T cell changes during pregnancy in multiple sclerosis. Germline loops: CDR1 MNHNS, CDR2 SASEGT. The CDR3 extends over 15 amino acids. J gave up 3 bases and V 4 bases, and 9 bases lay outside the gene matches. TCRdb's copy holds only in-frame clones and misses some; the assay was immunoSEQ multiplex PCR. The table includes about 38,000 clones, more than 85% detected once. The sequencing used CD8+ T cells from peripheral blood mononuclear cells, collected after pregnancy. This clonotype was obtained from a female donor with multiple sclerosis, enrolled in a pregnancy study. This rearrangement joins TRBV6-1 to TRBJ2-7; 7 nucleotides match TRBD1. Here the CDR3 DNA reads TGTGCCAGCAGTGCCTGGACAGGTGCGGGCTACGAGCAGTACTTC. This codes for CASSAWTGAGYEQYF.